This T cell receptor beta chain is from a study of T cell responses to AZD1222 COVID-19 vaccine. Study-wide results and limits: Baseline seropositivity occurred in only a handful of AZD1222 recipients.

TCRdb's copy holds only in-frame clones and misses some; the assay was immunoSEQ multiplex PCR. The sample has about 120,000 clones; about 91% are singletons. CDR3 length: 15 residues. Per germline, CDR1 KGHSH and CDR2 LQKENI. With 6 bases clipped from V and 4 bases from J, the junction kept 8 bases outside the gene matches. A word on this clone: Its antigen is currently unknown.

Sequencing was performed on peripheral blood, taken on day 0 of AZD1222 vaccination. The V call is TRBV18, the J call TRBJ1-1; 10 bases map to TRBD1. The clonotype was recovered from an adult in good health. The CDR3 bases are TGTGCCAGCTCGAACATTTGGACAGGGGGCACTGAAGCTTTCTTT. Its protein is CASSNIWTGGTEAFF.